This record covers a single T cell receptor beta chain. TCRdb's table, derived via immunoSEQ multiplex PCR, lists solely in-frame clones and lacks some. Found here are more than 65,000 clones, around 83% of them singletons; the top ten hold almost 10%. This sample is drawn from a study of blood T cell repertoires in COVID-19. The CDR3 spans 15 residues. V lost 1 base, J lost 4 bases, and 13 bases lay in between. Germline CDR1 SGHAT, CDR2 FQNNGV. This clonotype was obtained from an elderly woman with acute or convalescent COVID-19. This chain joins TRBV11-2 and TRBJ1-1, with D perhaps matching TRBD1 (6 bases). The sequenced sample was peripheral blood. The DNA of the CDR3 is TGTGCCAGCAGCTTAGGTCAGGGGCGCCGCACTGAAGCTTTCTTT. Protein sequence: CASSLGQGRRTEAFF. The variable domain in full, completed from reference TRBV11-2 and TRBJ1-1, reads EAGVAQSPRYKIIEKRQSVAFWCNPISGHATLYWYQQILGQGPKLLIQFQNNGVVDDSQLPKDRFSAERLKGVDSTLKIQPAKLEDSAVYLCASSLGQGRRTEAFFGQGTRLTVV.